Given below is one T cell receptor beta chain in context. The clone's antigen remains unknown. No base quality values were provided; no much bigger clone lies one nucleotide off. The CDR3 sequence holds 14 residues, the cysteine and phenylalanine included. Only the CDR3 DNA stays, 42 bases, in frame from base 1. Taken from the germline V gene (reference sequence), the CDR1 and CDR2 loops are MNHEY and SMNVEV. Cut back by 2 bases and 4 bases, the V and J ends lie 12 bases apart. Ficoll-Paque density gradient centrifugation was used to isolate PBMCs. The entry originates in a study of T-cell memory formation after mild COVID-19 listed by TCRdb under 2021. With respect to the entire study: TCR sequence clusters from the two donors were largely donor specific. In a couple of donors, T-cell clones that expanded and contracted after mild COVID-19 were tracked by sequencing TCRalpha and TCRbeta repertoires over time. Two young, previously healthy adult volunteers made up the cohort, one male and one female. Broad study findings and their caveats: Contracting CD4+ clones appeared mostly in the CM and EM memory subsets, whereas CD8+ clones were enriched in EMRA. Some responding clones were detected in pre-infection memory, suggesting pre-existing cross-reactive memory T cells joined the SARS-CoV-2 response. SARS-CoV-2 specificity of the second-wave clones peaking on day 37 was not confirmed. From day 15 to 85, contracting clones showed balanced CD4/CD8 phenotypes, whereas a second wave of clones that expanded from day 15 to 37 leaned towards CD4+. Only a couple of mild cases were covered by the study, and larger cohorts that include severe cases with pre-infection samples were considered necessary.

These reads were obtained on an Illumina NovaSeq 6000. cDNA libraries for TCRalpha and TCRbeta were prepared by 5'RACE using constant-segment primers, with sample barcodes and unique molecular identifiers added. Trizol reagent was used to extract RNA from every sample. The libraries were amplified in two PCR steps, and the second step added a second sample barcode and Illumina TruSeq adapters. Libraries were sequenced on an Illumina NovaSeq with 2 x 150 bp paired-end reads. The authors processed their data as follows. With migec v1.2.7, reads were demultiplexed and then collapsed into UMI-guided consensus sequences. With mixcr v2.1.11, UMI consensuses were aligned to TRA and TRB V and J templates and assembled into clonotypes. Clonotypes were classified as expanded or contracted when called significant by both edgeR and NoisET, with noise models trained on biological replicates. edgeR calls used a false discovery rate-adjusted p below 0.01 and a log2 fold-change threshold of 1. As an exploratory analysis of dynamics, PCA with hierarchical clustering was applied to max-normalized trajectories of the 1000 most abundant clonotypes. Separately sequenced CD4+ and CD8+ repertoires were used to assign the CD4 or CD8 phenotype of responding clones. TCRdb reanalyzed the raw reads on its own, using fastp at Q25 for trimming and MiXCR for clone calling, and kept in-frame beta chains. Records with the same CDR3 protein are collapsed into one entry carrying the most frequent genes and DNA. What appears here as the V and J calls and clone size reflects TCRdb's work, not the paper's. The sample table shows hundreds of thousands of distinct CDR3 sequences, and roughly a fifth are seen once. Under 8.5% of the sample is in the top ten clones.

Source material: PBMCs or a T cell subset sorted from them (not recorded which). The V and J segments used are TRBV27 and TRBJ2-7, with no reliable assignment of the D segment. The receptor's source is an adult woman who had mild COVID-19 (a few samples of this study predate the infection). The sample titles of this study are shuffled in the database, so cell type and time point are left out; the donor was told from shared clones. DNA sequence: TGTGCCAGCAGTTTAAGGAGTTTGGGTTACGAGCAGTACTTC. The translation is CASSLRSLGYEQYF.